The TCR beta chain under discussion was sequenced for a study of early T cells in non-severe SARS-CoV-2 infection. Study-wide points: VDJdb-based matching was biased toward anti-spike CD8 responses and missed private and CD4 specificities.

With 1 base removed from V and 6 bases from J, the gap between germline ends came to 14 bases. Germline CDR1 and CDR2: MNHEY and SMNVEV (reference sequence). The CDR3 sequence is 15 residues long. The TCR library protocol attached unique molecular identifiers to the individual cDNA molecules. Via MiXCR, TCRdb re-called the 5' RACE reads, giving one row per CDR3 protein. Here the sample spans under 85,000 distinct CDR3 sequences, 11% to 15% being singletons. Points on this clonotype: Its target is not known.

The clonotype comes from an adult who was a healthcare worker with PCR-confirmed SARS-CoV-2 infection or an uninfected control (not recorded which). The chain employs TRBV27 and TRBJ2-3, with D perhaps given as TRBD1 or TRBD2 (7 bases each). Material for sequencing was whole blood. The CDR3 region has the DNA TGTGCCAGCAGTTTATTGGCCCAGGGGGGGGATACGCAGTATTTT. It encodes CASSLLAQGGDTQYF.